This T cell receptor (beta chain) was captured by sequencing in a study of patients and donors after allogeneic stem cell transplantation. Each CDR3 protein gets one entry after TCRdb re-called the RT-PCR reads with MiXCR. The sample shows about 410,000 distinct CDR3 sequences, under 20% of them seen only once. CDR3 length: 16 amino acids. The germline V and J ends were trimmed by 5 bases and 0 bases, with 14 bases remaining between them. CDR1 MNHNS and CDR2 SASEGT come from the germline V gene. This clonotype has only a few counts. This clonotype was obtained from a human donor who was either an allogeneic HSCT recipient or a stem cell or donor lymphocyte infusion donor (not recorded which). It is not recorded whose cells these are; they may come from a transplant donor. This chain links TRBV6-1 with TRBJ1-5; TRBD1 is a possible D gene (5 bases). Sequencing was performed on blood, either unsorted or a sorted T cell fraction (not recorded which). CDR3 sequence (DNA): TGTGCCAGCAGTCCCCAGGGCGGGCTTAGCAATCAGCCCCAGCATTTT. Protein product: CASSPQGGLSNQPQHF.